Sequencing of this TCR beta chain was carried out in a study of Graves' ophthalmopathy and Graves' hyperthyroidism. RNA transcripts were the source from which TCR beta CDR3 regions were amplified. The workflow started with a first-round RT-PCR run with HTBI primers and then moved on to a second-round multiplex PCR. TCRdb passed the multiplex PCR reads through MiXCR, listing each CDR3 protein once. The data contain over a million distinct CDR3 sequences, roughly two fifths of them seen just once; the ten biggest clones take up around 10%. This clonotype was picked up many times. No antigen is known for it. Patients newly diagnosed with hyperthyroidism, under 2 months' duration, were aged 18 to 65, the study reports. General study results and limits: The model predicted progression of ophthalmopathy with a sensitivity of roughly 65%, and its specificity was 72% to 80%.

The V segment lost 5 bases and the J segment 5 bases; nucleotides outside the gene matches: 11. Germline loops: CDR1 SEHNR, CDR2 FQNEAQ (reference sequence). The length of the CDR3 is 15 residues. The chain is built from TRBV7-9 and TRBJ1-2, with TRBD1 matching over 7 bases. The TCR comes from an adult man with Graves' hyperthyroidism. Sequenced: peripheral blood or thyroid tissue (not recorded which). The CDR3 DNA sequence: TGTGCCAGCAGCCCTCAGGACAGGCCGAATTATGGCTACACCTTC. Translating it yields CASSPQDRPNYGYTF.